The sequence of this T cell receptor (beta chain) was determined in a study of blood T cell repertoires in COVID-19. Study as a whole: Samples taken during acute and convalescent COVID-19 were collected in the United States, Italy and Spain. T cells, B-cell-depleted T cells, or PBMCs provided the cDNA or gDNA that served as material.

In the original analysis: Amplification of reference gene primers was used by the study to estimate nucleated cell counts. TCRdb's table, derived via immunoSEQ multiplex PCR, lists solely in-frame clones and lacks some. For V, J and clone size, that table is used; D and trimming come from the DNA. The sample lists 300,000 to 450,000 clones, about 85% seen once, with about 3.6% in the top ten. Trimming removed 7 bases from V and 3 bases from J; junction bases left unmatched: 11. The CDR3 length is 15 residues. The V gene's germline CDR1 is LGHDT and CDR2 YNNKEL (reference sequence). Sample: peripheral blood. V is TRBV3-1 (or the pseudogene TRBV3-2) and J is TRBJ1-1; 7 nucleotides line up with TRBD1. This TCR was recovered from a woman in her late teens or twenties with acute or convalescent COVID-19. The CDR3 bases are TGTGCCAGCACCGAAGCCTTGACAGGGCACACTGAAGCTTTCTTT. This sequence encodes CASTEALTGHTEAFF.